This T cell receptor beta chain comes out of a study of OX40 agonist ivuxolimab in advanced cancers. Overall study: Past anti-PD-1, anti-PD-L1 or anti-CTLA-4 therapy was accepted, and approximately 40% had received some.

Using immunoSEQ multiplex PCR, the repertoire was profiled, and TCRdb retains in-frame clones only, with some absent. Among more than 45,000 clones listed, nearly 90% were seen once. CDR1 SGDLS and CDR2 YYNGEE come from the germline V gene. CDR3 length: 15 residues. The ends were cut back, 0 bases at V and 6 bases at J, with 13 bases in the middle. This material consisted of CD4+ or CD8+ T cells sorted from blood, taken in a trial of the OX40 agonist ivuxolimab. The receptor comes from an adult with an advanced solid tumor such as melanoma, head and neck, liver or kidney cancer. The gene calls are TRBV9 and TRBJ1-5; maybe TRBD1 (5 bases). The CDR3 reads CASSVGGGVGQPQHF. The CDR3 DNA reads as TGTGCCAGCAGCGTAGGAGGAGGGGTTGGTCAGCCCCAGCATTTT.